These 5 T cell receptor beta chains originate from one sample sequenced in a study of blood T cell repertoires in COVID-19. TCRdb keeps only in-frame clones here, not all; method: immunoSEQ multiplex PCR. This sample has a few hundred thousand clones, with approximately 84% found just once. The sequencing input was PBMCs or T cells enriched from blood (not recorded which). These receptor sequences come from a woman in her fifties or sixties who had been exposed to COVID-19.

The gene calls are TRBV15 and TRBJ1-4; D uncertain. Germline CDR1 LNHNV, CDR2 YYDKDF (reference sequence). This CDR3 is built from 16 residues. Between the trimmed V and J ends, which lost 3 bases and 6 bases, there was a span of 17 bases. The CDR3 spells CATSSPVLLGDEKLFF. For the CDR3, the DNA is TGTGCCACCAGCAGTCCCGTTCTCCTCGGGGATGAAAAACTGTTTTTT.

The chain joins TRBV28 to TRBJ2-1; D possibly corresponds to TRBD2 (7 bases). With 0 bases removed from V and 10 bases from J, the gap between germline ends came to 13 bases. Germline-derived CDR1 and CDR2 are MDHEN and SYDVKM. CDR3 length: 14 residues. In DNA, the CDR3 is TGTGCCAGCAGTTTATGGGGGGGGGCTGAAGAGCAGTTCTTC. Translated, it gives CASSLWGGAEEQFF.

This chain joins TRBV29-1 and TRBJ1-1; D may be TRBD1 (5 bases). Germline V gene data show CDR1 as SQVTM and CDR2 as ANQGSEA. Between the trimmed V and J ends, which lost 4 bases and 4 bases, there was a span of 10 bases. The CDR3 loop spans 12 amino acids. The CDR3 nucleotides are TGCAGCGTTGTGGGGCGGCGCACTGAAGCTTTCTTT. The encoded protein is CSVVGRRTEAFF.

The chain combines TRBV11-2 with TRBJ2-2; no clear D. This CDR3 spans 13 amino acids. The germline gives CDR1 SGHAT, CDR2 FQNNGV. The V gene lost 3 bases and the J gene lost 6 bases, with 8 bases spanning the gap. The CDR3 protein is CASSFAAAGELFF. The CDR3, as DNA: TGTGCCAGCAGCTTCGCGGCGGCCGGGGAGCTGTTTTTT.

The chain combines TRBV28 with TRBJ2-1, with a weak D call TRBD2 (6 bases). This CDR3 region has 15 residues. Trimming pared 4 bases from V and 4 bases from J, leaving 14 bases between. Germline lookup yields CDR1 MDHEN and CDR2 SYDVKM. CDR3 bases: TGTGCCAGCAGTTATTGGGGGGTCAGTTACAATGAGCAGTTCTTC. It codes for CASSYWGVSYNEQFF.